Shown below are 27 T cell receptor beta chains from a single sample sequenced in a study of breast tumors, draining lymph nodes, adjacent tissues. Axillary draining lymph nodes of breast cancer patients supplied the node samples. One entry per CDR3 protein, called by TCRdb with MiXCR from the multiplex PCR reads. Of about 140,000 distinct CDR3 sequences in the sample, 32% were seen once. Material for sequencing was axillary lymph node tissue. These receptor sequences come from a female donor with breast cancer. Some clones in this sample may be carry-over from other donors' samples.

The sample holds many counts of this clonotype. This rearrangement joins TRBV7-9 to TRBJ1-2; 9 positions agree with TRBD1. With 1 base clipped from V and 5 bases from J, the junction kept 5 bases outside the gene matches. This CDR3 has 15 amino acids. Per the germline V gene, CDR1 is SEHNR and CDR2 is FQNEAQ (reference sequence). Written as DNA, the CDR3 is TGTGCCAGCAGCTTAGGAACAGGGGGCGAGTATGGCTACACCTTC. Translation gives CASSLGTGGEYGYTF.

This clonotype was seen ten or more times. V gene TRBV4-1 combines with J gene TRBJ1-2; 7 nucleotides line up with TRBD1. The V gene's germline CDR1 is MGHRA and CDR2 YSYEKL. The CDR3 has 14 amino acids. Trimming removed 2 bases from V and 5 bases from J; junction bases left unmatched: 5. The CDR3 sequence: CASSQQGDSYGYTF. The CDR3 DNA reads as TGCGCCAGCAGCCAACAGGGGGACTCATATGGCTACACCTTC.

In this sample, this clonotype turned up many times. This chain links TRBV7-2 with TRBJ2-5, with TRBD2 as a possible D gene (6 bases). This CDR3 region has 12 residues. CDR1 SGHTA and CDR2 FQGNSA come from the germline V gene. V lost 5 bases to trimming and J lost 7 bases, with 11 bases between them. CDR3 residues: CASSQPGGTQYF. In nucleotides, the CDR3 is TGTGCCAGCAGCCAACCCGGGGGGACCCAGTACTTC.

This sequence joins TRBV12-3 or TRBV12-4 and TRBJ1-6, with 9 bases fitting TRBD1. The CDR3 totals 15 residues. V lost 8 bases to trimming and J lost 9 bases; unmatched junction nucleotides: 11. CDR3 sequence (DNA): TGTGCCAGCGCAAACCCGGGACAGGGTGGTTCACCCCTCCACTTT. This codes for CASANPGQGGSPLHF.

This clonotype came up many times. The chain is built from TRBV9 and TRBJ1-2, with unresolved D. V was clipped by 1 base and J by 8 bases, with 9 bases between them. This CDR3 has 12 amino acids. Per the germline V gene, CDR1 is SGDLS and CDR2 is YYNGEE. The CDR3 nucleotides read TGTGCCAGCAGCGTACCCGCGGAGGGCTACACCTTC. Residues: CASSVPAEGYTF.

This clonotype was counted at least ten times. The V call is TRBV6-1, the J call TRBJ2-2; 7 bases match TRBD1. The trim removed 7 bases at V and 0 bases at J, leaving 5 bases unmatched. CDR3 length: 15 amino acids. The germline V gene has CDR1 MNHNS and CDR2 SASEGT. The CDR3: CASTPGQPNTGELFF. CDR3 bases: TGTGCCAGCACCCCGGGACAGCCGAACACCGGGGAGCTGTTTTTT.

Points on this clonotype: At one end the junction does not follow the germline gene, possibly because of a read error. V is TRBV20-1 and J is TRBJ2-7; 10 positions agree with TRBD2. From germline, CDR1 is DFQATT and CDR2 SNEGSKA (reference sequence). The CDR3 runs 15 residues. CDR3 amino acids: CSATPYLAGANEQYF. The CDR3 bases are TGCAGCGCTACCCCCTACCTAGCGGGGGCTAACGAGCAGTACTTC.

Notes on this clonotype: This may come from a read error, since a much larger clone is one base off. Given the absence of the conserved phenylalanine or tryptophan at the CDR3 end, a read error is likely. The gene calls are TRBV3-1 and TRBJ1-2; perhaps TRBD1 as D (6 bases). Germline V gene lookup returns CDR1 LGHDT and CDR2 YNNKEL (reference sequence). V dropped 1 base and J dropped 8 bases, with 11 bases sitting between them. This CDR3 has 13 amino acids. Here the CDR3 DNA reads TGTGCCAGCAGCCAAGGGGGGCCGCGGGGCTACACCCTC. Its translation: CASSQGGPRGYTL.

This clonotype has at least ten counts. The rearrangement uses TRBV6-6 and TRBJ1-4; D might be TRBD1 (6 bases). Trimming pared 6 bases from V and 4 bases from J, leaving 15 bases between. This CDR3 spans 15 amino acids. The germline V gene has CDR1 MNHNY and CDR2 SVGAGI (reference sequence). The CDR3 coding sequence is TGTGCCAGCAGACCTTCCTACAGGGATAATGAAAAACTGTTTTTT. Residues: CASRPSYRDNEKLFF.

This clonotype has just a few counts. This chain joins TRBV6-5 and TRBJ1-2; TRBD1 matches at 8 bases. CDR1 MNHEY and CDR2 SVGAGI come from the germline V gene. CDR3 size: 13 residues. Losses at the gene ends were 9 bases for V and 4 bases for J; bases not matched to a gene: 7. In nucleotides, the CDR3 is TGTGCCAGTCGCAGGGGGCGTAGCTATGGCTACACCTTC. Translation gives CASRRGRSYGYTF.

J is TRBJ1-2 and V is TRBV15, with D uncertain. V lost 0 bases to trimming and J lost 5 bases, with 13 bases between them. CDR3 length: 15 residues. Looked up from germline, CDR1 is LNHNV and CDR2 is YYDKDF (reference sequence). The CDR3 sequence is CATSREAGRLYGYTF. CDR3 bases: TGTGCCACCAGCAGAGAGGCAGGACGGCTTTATGGCTACACCTTC.

This clonotype was observed at least ten times. The genes are TRBV30 and TRBJ2-2, with D perhaps TRBD1 (6 bases). The CDR3 extends over 15 amino acids. Trimming removed 3 bases at V and 2 bases at J, with 13 bases between. Germline values: CDR1 GTSNPN, CDR2 SVGIG (reference sequence). The CDR3 bases are TGTGCCTGGAGATACGTGACAGGAAACACCGGGGAGCTGTTTTTT. This sequence encodes CAWRYVTGNTGELFF.

The chain recombines TRBV29-1 with TRBJ2-7; D gene uncertain. V lost 8 bases and J 6 bases, leaving 17 bases between the germline ends. Germline-derived CDR1 and CDR2 are SQVTM and ANQGSEA. CDR3 length: 12 amino acids. In nucleotides, the CDR3 is TGCAGCTTAGTCTATGGTCCAGTCGAGCAGTACTTC. The encoded protein is CSLVYGPVEQYF.

In its sample, this clonotype was seen many times. One base away lies a much larger clone, so this may be a sequencing read error. The chain has TRBV20-1 and TRBJ2-5; TRBD1 matches at 7 bases. Germline values: CDR1 DFQATT, CDR2 SNEGSKA (reference sequence). The CDR3 has 12 amino acids. The CDR3 region is CSLQGTQETPYF. Here the CDR3 DNA reads TGCAGCCTACAGGGGACCCAAGAGACCCCGTACTTC.

As to this clonotype: A much larger clone lies one base from this, so it may be a read error. V gene TRBV6-6 combines with J gene TRBJ2-1, with D possibly matching TRBD2 (6 bases). The length of the CDR3 is 15 residues. Per the germline V gene, CDR1 is MNHNY and CDR2 is SVGAGI (reference sequence). The CDR3 loop is CASRPRGSSYNGQFF. Written as DNA, the CDR3 is TGTGCCAGCAGACCTCGGGGGAGCTCCTACAATGGGCAGTTCTTC.

The chain couples TRBV12-5 to TRBJ2-2; 7 nucleotides line up with TRBD2. Germline V CDR1 and CDR2: LGHNT, FRNRAP. This CDR3 is built from 16 residues. J gave up 4 bases and V 5 bases, and 10 bases lay outside the gene matches. This chain's CDR3 is CASGDKTSEGTGELFF. The CDR3 region has the DNA TGTGCTAGTGGTGACAAAACTAGCGAGGGCACCGGGGAGCTGTTTTTT.

The chain couples TRBV20-1 to TRBJ2-1, with 8 bases aligning to TRBD2. The CDR3 extends over 15 amino acids. Trimming at V came to 4 bases and at J to 3 bases, leaving 8 bases not matched to a gene. CDR1 and CDR2 (germline): DFQATT, SNEGSKA (reference sequence). The CDR3 sequence is CSAKGLENNYNEQFF. The CDR3 bases are TGCAGTGCTAAGGGACTAGAAAATAACTACAATGAGCAGTTCTTC.

With regard to this clonotype: In this CDR3 the conserved last residue, phenylalanine or tryptophan, is missing, so a read error is likely. The rearrangement uses TRBV7-6 and TRBJ2-7, with D possibly being TRBD1 (5 bases). Deletions cut 4 bases from V and 6 bases from J, with 16 bases between. The CDR3 contains 14 residues. Germline V gene lookup returns CDR1 SGHVS and CDR2 FNYEAQ. CDR3 protein: CASSSIGQGGEQYL. The CDR3 DNA reads TGTGCCAGCAGCTCTATAGGGCAGGGCGGCGAGCAGTACCTC.

This clonotype was seen repeatedly, ten times or more. The rearrangement joins TRBV20-1 to TRBJ2-3; 9 nucleotides line up with TRBD2. This CDR3 contains 19 residues. Germline values: CDR1 DFQATT, CDR2 SNEGSKA (reference sequence). J was trimmed by 5 bases and V by 5 bases; bases with no gene match: 23. CDR3 in amino acids: CSASNMPQGPAGGQDTQYF. CDR3 bases: TGCAGTGCTTCCAACATGCCTCAGGGACCAGCGGGGGGCCAAGATACGCAGTATTTT.

This clonotype was counted many times. The V gene is TRBV12-3 or TRBV12-4, the J gene TRBJ1-5, with a possible D match to TRBD1 (5 bases). The CDR3 totals 12 residues. V gave up 5 bases and J gave up 9 bases, with 11 bases separating them. The CDR3 protein is CASSPLGRPQHF. CDR3 DNA: TGTGCCAGCAGTCCGTTGGGGCGGCCCCAGCATTTT.

Comment on this clonotype: Since a much larger clone is just one base distant, this may be a read error. The chain employs TRBV6-5 and TRBJ1-2; possibly TRBD1 for D (6 bases). Germline values: CDR1 MNHEY, CDR2 SVGAGI. This CDR3 has 12 amino acids. In DNA form, the CDR3 reads TGTGCCAGCAGTGGACAGCATTATGGCTGCACCTTC. Its protein product is CASSGQHYGCTF.

This clonotype has at least ten counts. V usage is TRBV12-3 or TRBV12-4 and J usage is TRBJ2-3; 8 bases fit TRBD1. CDR3 length: 14 residues. Trimming cost V 6 bases and J 9 bases; bases outside gene matches: 11. CDR3 sequence: CASRPAGGARTQYF. In nucleotides, the CDR3 is TGTGCCAGCAGGCCCGCAGGGGGCGCCAGGACGCAGTATTTT.

In regard to this clonotype: A much larger clone differs by one base, so this may be a read error. V usage is TRBV6-5 and J usage is TRBJ2-1; 7 bases are shared with TRBD2. There are 15 residues in the CDR3. Germline-derived CDR1 and CDR2 are MNHEY and SVGAGI. Trimming cost V 6 bases and J 5 bases; bases outside gene matches: 10. CDR3 sequence (DNA): TGTGCCAGCAGGCATACTAGCGAACTAAACAATGAGCAGTTCTTC. Its translation is CASRHTSELNNEQFF.

Of note for this clonotype: Since no conserved phenylalanine or tryptophan closes the CDR3, a read error is the likely cause. CDR3: CASSTLAGGLDTDTQYL. In nucleotides, the CDR3 is TGTGCCAGCAGCACGCTAGCGGGGGGGCTTGACACGGATACGCAGTATCTT. V is TRBV9 and J is TRBJ2-3, with 12 bases aligning to TRBD2. Germline assignment: CDR1 SGDLS and CDR2 YYNGEE. The CDR3 extends over 17 amino acids. V was clipped by 4 bases and J by 6 bases; unmatched bases: 12.

The sample holds many counts of this clonotype. J is TRBJ2-1 and V is TRBV5-1; TRBD1 aligns across 8 bases. J was trimmed by 8 bases and V by 4 bases; bases with no gene match: 8. The CDR3 loop spans 14 amino acids. Looked up from germline, CDR1 is SGHRS and CDR2 is YFSETQ. CDR3 sequence (DNA): TGCGCCAGCAGCCCTGATGGACAGGGCTATGAGCAGTTCTTC. Residues: CASSPDGQGYEQFF.

This clonotype occurred many times. The chain carries TRBV20-1 and TRBJ2-7, with TRBD2 matching over 7 bases. With V trimmed by 3 bases and J by 1 base, 3 bases remained unmatched. Germline V gene data show CDR1 as DFQATT and CDR2 as SNEGSKA (reference sequence). CDR3 length: 13 residues. The CDR3 DNA reads TGCAGTGCTAGTGGGCGGGGGTCCTACGAGCAGTACGTC. Its translation is CSASGRGSYEQYV.

In its sample, this clonotype was seen many times. The chain couples TRBV18 to TRBJ2-6; TRBD1 is a possible D gene (6 bases). V shed 3 bases and J shed 0 bases, with 9 bases lying between them. CDR1 is KGHSH and CDR2 is LQKENI in the germline V gene. The CDR3 sequence is 16 residues long. CDR3 sequence (DNA): TGTGCCAGCTCACCTATGGACAGCTCTGGGGCCAACGTCCTGACTTTC. Encoded protein: CASSPMDSSGANVLTF.